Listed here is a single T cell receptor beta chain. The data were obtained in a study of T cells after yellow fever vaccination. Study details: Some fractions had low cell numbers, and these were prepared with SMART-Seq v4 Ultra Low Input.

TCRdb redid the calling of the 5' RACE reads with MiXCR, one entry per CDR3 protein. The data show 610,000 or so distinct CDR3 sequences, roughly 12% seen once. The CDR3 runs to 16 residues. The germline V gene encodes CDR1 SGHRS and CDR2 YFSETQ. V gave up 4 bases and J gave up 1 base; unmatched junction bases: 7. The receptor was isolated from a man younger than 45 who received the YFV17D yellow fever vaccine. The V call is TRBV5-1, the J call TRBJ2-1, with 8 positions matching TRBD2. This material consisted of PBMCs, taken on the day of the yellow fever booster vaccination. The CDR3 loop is CASSGTSGFSYNEQFF. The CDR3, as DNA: TGCGCCAGCAGCGGAACTAGCGGATTTTCCTACAATGAGCAGTTCTTC.